The 30 T cell receptor beta chains reported below all come from one sample, sequenced in a study of tumour-infiltrating T cells in Burkitt lymphoma. TCRdb's table, derived via immunoSEQ multiplex PCR, lists solely in-frame clones and lacks some. In the table there are 43,000 or so clones, approximately 31% of which are singletons. The sequenced sample consisted of tumor tissue. The origin of the receptors is a human donor with Burkitt lymphoma.

CDR3 loop: CASSWGGQGYYEQYF. In nucleotides, the CDR3 is TGCGCCAGCAGCTGGGGGGGACAGGGTTATTACGAGCAGTACTTC. The chain employs TRBV5-1 and TRBJ2-7; TRBD1 agrees at 9 bases. Germline V gene lookup returns CDR1 SGHRS and CDR2 YFSETQ. The CDR3 extends over 15 amino acids. J was trimmed by 4 bases and V by 3 bases; bases with no gene match: 8.

The chain combines TRBV30 with TRBJ1-3; TRBD1 matches at 7 bases. V was pared by 4 bases and J by 2 bases, with 2 bases of the junction left unmatched. This CDR3 is 13 amino acids long. The V gene's germline CDR1 is GTSNPN and CDR2 SVGIG (reference sequence). CDR3 DNA sequence: TGTGCCTGGAACCAGGGGGCTGGAAACACCATATATTTT. The encoded protein is CAWNQGAGNTIYF.

J is TRBJ1-2 and V is TRBV5-6; 7 bases are a match to TRBD1. Germline V gene data show CDR1 as SGHDT and CDR2 as YYEEEE. The V and J ends lost 3 bases and 7 bases, in that order; junction bases with no gene match: 6. This CDR3 is 13 amino acids long. In DNA form, the CDR3 reads TGTGCCAGCAGCTCAACAGGGGCGCGTGGCTACACCTTC. Translation gives CASSSTGARGYTF.

The chain carries TRBV18 and TRBJ2-7; possibly TRBD2 for D (7 bases). The CDR3 runs to 15 residues. CDR1 is KGHSH, CDR2 LQKENI, per germline. The V gene lost 0 bases and the J gene lost 3 bases, with 12 bases spanning the gap. CDR3 protein: CASSPPGGGSYEQYF. CDR3 nucleotides: TGTGCCAGCTCACCACCGGGGGGGGGCAGCTACGAGCAGTACTTC.

This clone was seen more than once but under ten times. V is TRBV18 and J is TRBJ2-5; a possible D gene is TRBD2 (6 bases). V lost 3 bases and J 4 bases, leaving 12 bases between the germline ends. The CDR3 contains 14 residues. Germline assignment: CDR1 KGHSH and CDR2 LQKENI. The CDR3 here is CASSPREGGETQYF. CDR3 DNA: TGTGCCAGCTCACCTCGAGAGGGAGGAGAGACCCAGTACTTC.

The chain combines TRBV30 with TRBJ1-1, with unresolved D. The CDR3 is made up of 11 amino acids. V lost 0 bases to trimming and J lost 6 bases, with 5 bases between them. Germline loops: CDR1 GTSNPN, CDR2 SVGIG (reference sequence). CDR3 in amino acids: CAWSVGPEAFF. CDR3 sequence (DNA): TGTGCCTGGAGTGTGGGTCCTGAAGCTTTCTTT.

The chain carries TRBV5-4 and TRBJ2-4, with 11 bases fitting TRBD2. Trimming removed 4 bases from V and 6 bases from J; junction bases left unmatched: 3. Germline CDR1 SGHNT, CDR2 YYREEE (reference sequence). This CDR3 is built from 14 residues. The chain's CDR3 is CASSPGTSGNIQYF. The CDR3 DNA reads TGTGCCAGCAGCCCCGGGACTAGCGGAAACATTCAGTACTTC. Full variable domain (missing parts from reference TRBV5-4 and TRBJ2-4): ETGVTQSPTHLIKTRGQQVTLRCSSQSGHNTVSWYQQALGQGPQFIFQYYREEENGRGNFPPRFSGLQFPNYSSELNVNALELDDSALYLCASSPGTSGNIQYFGAGTRLSVL.

The CDR3 nucleotides are TGTGCCAGCAGCCGGGACAGGGAGGGGTATGGCTACACCTTC. The encoded protein is CASSRDREGYGYTF. The rearrangement uses TRBV7-2 and TRBJ1-2; TRBD1 matches 9 bases. The CDR3 runs to 14 residues. Germline V gives CDR1 SGHTA, CDR2 FQGNSA. With 5 bases clipped from V and 5 bases from J, the junction kept 6 bases outside the gene matches.

V and J are TRBV10-3 and TRBJ2-4; the D is unclear. V was trimmed by 0 bases and J by 8 bases, leaving 11 bases between them. Germline CDR1 reads ENHRY; CDR2 reads SYGVKD. The CDR3 sequence is 14 residues long. The CDR3 DNA sequence: TGTGCCATCAGTGAGTCTACGGACCAGGACATTCAGTACTTC. This sequence encodes CAISESTDQDIQYF.

The CDR3 nucleotides are TGTGCCAGCAGCTTGGAGGGACAGGGACGCCCCTACGAGCAGTACTTC. Amino acids: CASSLEGQGRPYEQYF. This chain uses TRBV7-9 with TRBJ2-7, with 9 bases matching TRBD1. Germline CDR1 is SEHNR and CDR2 is FQNEAQ (reference sequence). With 3 bases clipped from V and 2 bases from J, the junction kept 8 bases outside the gene matches. The CDR3 length is 16 residues.

The V gene is TRBV29-1, the J gene TRBJ1-4; possible D gene TRBD1, 6 bases. The CDR3 is 15 amino acids. With 7 bases removed from V and 3 bases from J, the gap between germline ends came to 18 bases. From germline, CDR1 is SQVTM and CDR2 ANQGSEA. Here the CDR3 reads CSAGLGGLANEKLFF. CDR3 bases: TGCAGCGCCGGATTGGGGGGGCTTGCTAATGAAAAACTGTTTTTT. The full variable domain, its missing parts supplied by reference TRBV29-1 and TRBJ1-4, is SAVISQKPSRDICQRGTSLTIQCQVDSQVTMMFWYRQQPGQSLTLIATANQGSEATYESGFVIDKFPISRPNLTFSTLTVSNMSPEDSSIYLCSAGLGGLANEKLFFGSGTQLSVL.

This chain connects TRBV6-1 to TRBJ2-5; the D gene is possibly TRBD2 (6 bases). V dropped 11 bases and J dropped 5 bases, with 18 bases sitting between them. Germline loops: CDR1 MNHNS, CDR2 SASEGT. This CDR3 contains 13 residues. In nucleotides, the CDR3 is TGTGCCGGAGGGGCCAGGGTCTATGAGACCCAGTACTTC. This encodes CAGGARVYETQYF.

The table lists this clone with a few counts. This rearrangement joins TRBV6-5 to TRBJ1-2; D gene unclear. The CDR3 is 12 amino acids. Trimming took off 6 bases at V and 7 bases at J, with 12 bases between the two ends. Germline V lookup: CDR1 MNHEY, CDR2 SVGAGI. The CDR3, as DNA: TGTGCCAGCAGGACTGTGTGGGTTGGCTACACCTTC. Protein: CASRTVWVGYTF.

This clone has only a few counts. This chain links TRBV27 with TRBJ1-2, with D maybe TRBD1 (6 bases). Looked up from germline, CDR1 is MNHEY and CDR2 is SMNVEV (reference sequence). There are 14 residues in the CDR3. Trimming cost V 8 bases and J 1 base, with 14 bases left between them. CDR3 DNA: TGTGCCAGCGCAACTAACAGGGATAACTATGGCTACACCTTC. Translating it yields CASATNRDNYGYTF.

CDR3 sequence reads: CASKLRNTEAFF. The CDR3 bases are TGTGCCAGCAAACTGAGGAACACTGAAGCTTTCTTT. The gene calls are TRBV7-2 and TRBJ1-1; D gene unclear. The CDR3 totals 12 residues. The germline V and J ends were trimmed by 7 bases and 1 base, with 7 bases remaining between them. Germline values: CDR1 SGHTA, CDR2 FQGNSA.

This sequence joins TRBV5-1 and TRBJ2-1, with no clear D. The V gene lost 0 bases and the J gene lost 7 bases, with 8 bases spanning the gap. Germline V gene data show CDR1 as SGHRS and CDR2 as YFSETQ. There are 13 residues in the CDR3. CDR3 amino acids: CASSLEGRNEQFF. The CDR3 region has the DNA TGCGCCAGCAGCTTGGAAGGAAGAAATGAGCAGTTCTTC.

V is TRBV5-1 and J is TRBJ2-3; D remains ambiguous. The CDR3 consists of 14 residues. Germline loops: CDR1 SGHRS, CDR2 YFSETQ. V was shortened by 0 bases and J by 6 bases, with 11 bases between the two germline ends. The CDR3 region has the DNA TGCGCCAGCAGCTTGGAAAGTACATGGGATACGCAGTATTTT. Translation gives CASSLESTWDTQYF.

The chain joins TRBV27 to TRBJ1-2; 9 bases agree with TRBD1. Germline CDR1 and CDR2: MNHEY and SMNVEV (reference sequence). This CDR3 is 15 amino acids long. V shed 5 bases, J shed 3 bases, and the junction held 7 bases outside the gene matches. For the CDR3, the DNA is TGTGCCAGCAGTCGATCCGGGACAGGGTACTATGGCTACACCTTC. Protein product: CASSRSGTGYYGYTF.

The genes are TRBV27 and TRBJ1-1; 9 bases map to TRBD1. CDR3 length: 13 residues. Germline loops: CDR1 MNHEY, CDR2 SMNVEV (reference sequence). Unmatched junction bases numbered 4, after V lost 6 bases and J lost 5 bases. This chain's CDR3 is CASRTGGRTEAFF. The DNA for the CDR3 is TGTGCCAGCAGAACAGGGGGCCGGACTGAAGCTTTCTTT.

V usage is TRBV5-6 and J usage is TRBJ1-2, with D perhaps TRBD1 (5 bases). Germline loops: CDR1 SGHDT, CDR2 YYEEEE. Deletions cut 0 bases from V and 7 bases from J, with 16 bases between. The CDR3 length is 15 residues. The chain's CDR3 is CASSLAKGLAAGYTF. For the CDR3, the DNA is TGTGCCAGCAGCTTGGCCAAGGGGCTCGCGGCTGGCTACACCTTC.

This chain connects TRBV6-5 to TRBJ2-7, with a possible D match to TRBD2 (5 bases). Germline assignment: CDR1 MNHEY and CDR2 SVGAGI. Deletions cut 5 bases from V and 8 bases from J, with 16 bases between. The CDR3 totals 13 residues. The CDR3, as DNA: TGTGCCAGCAGTCCCCGAGTTGAGGGCCAGCAGTACTTC. It translates to CASSPRVEGQQYF.

The rearrangement joins TRBV28 to TRBJ2-5; D is uncertain. CDR3 length equals 14 residues. Germline CDR1 reads MDHEN; CDR2 reads SYDVKM. V lost 3 bases, J lost 2 bases, and 10 bases lay in between. CDR3 coding DNA: TGTGCCAGCAGTTTGACACCGGAACAAGAGACCCAGTACTTC. Residues: CASSLTPEQETQYF.

The chain uses TRBV19 and TRBJ1-6; 7 bases are a match to TRBD1. CDR1 is LNHDA, CDR2 SQIVND, per germline (reference sequence). V shed 6 bases and J 5 bases; nucleotides not matched to a gene: 10. The CDR3 has 16 amino acids. The CDR3 is CASRSWGQSNNSPLHF. DNA for the CDR3: TGTGCCAGTAGGTCTTGGGGACAGAGCAATAATTCACCCCTCCACTTT.

The CDR3 DNA is TGTGCCAGCAGCAACATGGACGAGCAGTACTTC. Translated: CASSNMDEQYF. The chain uses TRBV6-6 and TRBJ2-7; D remains ambiguous. Trimming removed 6 bases at V and 5 bases at J, with 8 bases between. The CDR3 length is 11 residues. CDR1 and CDR2 (germline): MNHNY, SVGAGI (reference sequence).

This clone was picked up a small number of times. The chain links TRBV5-6 to TRBJ1-6; D is ambiguous. The CDR3 has 15 residues. V dropped 0 bases and J dropped 5 bases, with 9 bases sitting between them. CDR1 and CDR2 from the germline V gene are SGHDT and YYEEEE. The CDR3 sequence is CASSLEQHNNSPLHF. CDR3 bases: TGTGCCAGCAGCTTGGAACAGCATAATAATTCACCCCTCCACTTT.

The rearrangement links TRBV19 to TRBJ1-5; maybe TRBD1 (5 bases). This CDR3 is 13 amino acids long. Germline V lookup: CDR1 LNHDA, CDR2 SQIVND (reference sequence). V was pared by 3 bases and J by 7 bases, with 10 bases between. Written as DNA, the CDR3 is TGTGCCAGTAGTATTAGGTGGGACCAGCCCCAGCATTTT. Amino acid sequence: CASSIRWDQPQHF.

The table lists this clone with a count of one. This chain's CDR3 is CASSLSVVEGTQYF. In nucleotides, the CDR3 is TGTGCCAGCAGTTTATCAGTGGTGGAGGGGACCCAGTACTTC. This chain links TRBV28 with TRBJ2-5; D might be TRBD2 (6 bases). The CDR3 is 14 residues long. Trimming took 1 base from V and 7 from J, leaving 13 bases between them. In germline, CDR1 is MDHEN, CDR2 SYDVKM.

The rearrangement joins TRBV4-1 to TRBJ1-6; 8 positions match TRBD1. J lost 9 bases, V lost 0 bases, and 7 bases had no gene match. The CDR3 covers 16 residues. The germline CDR1 and CDR2 sequences are MGHRA and YSYEKL. The CDR3 reads CASSQDGRGRTSPLHF. In nucleotides, the CDR3 is TGCGCCAGCAGCCAAGACGGCAGGGGGCGAACTTCACCCCTCCACTTT.

The chain links TRBV21-1 to TRBJ2-3; TRBD2 reflects the table's D call only, with no check against the DNA. TRBV21-1 is a pseudogene locus. The CDR3 spans 17 residues. This CDR3 is CASRNRRASGGTDTQYF. The CDR3 DNA is TGTGCCAGCCGAAATCGGCGGGCTAGCGGGGGTACAGATACGCAGTATTTT.

This clone appeared a few times. V usage is TRBV28 and J usage is TRBJ2-3; possible D gene TRBD2, 5 bases. The CDR3 spans 13 residues. The germline CDR1 and CDR2 sequences are MDHEN and SYDVKM. Trimming removed 3 bases from V and 1 base from J, with 5 bases in between. CDR3 sequence reads: CASSFGGTDTQYF. The CDR3 region has the DNA TGTGCCAGCAGTTTCGGGGGCACAGATACGCAGTATTTT. The full variable domain, its missing parts supplied by reference TRBV28 and TRBJ2-3, is DVKVTQSSRYLVKRTGEKVFLECVQDMDHENMFWYRQDPGLGLRLIYFSYDVKMKEKGDIPEGYSVSREKKERFSLILESASTNQTSMYLCASSFGGTDTQYFGPGTRLTVL.